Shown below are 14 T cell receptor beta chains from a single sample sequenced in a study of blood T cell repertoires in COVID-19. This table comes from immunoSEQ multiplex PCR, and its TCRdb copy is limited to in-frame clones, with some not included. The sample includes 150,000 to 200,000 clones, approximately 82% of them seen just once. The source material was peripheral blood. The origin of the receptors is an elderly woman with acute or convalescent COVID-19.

CDR3 DNA: TGCAGCGTTGATGGGGTGCGGGGGGTACAAGAGACCCAGTACTTC. Translation gives CSVDGVRGVQETQYF. The rearrangement uses TRBV29-1 and TRBJ2-5, with TRBD2 matching over 8 bases. Trimming took 3 bases from V and 2 from J; bases not matched to a gene: 8. This CDR3 is built from 15 residues. The germline gives CDR1 SQVTM, CDR2 ANQGSEA.

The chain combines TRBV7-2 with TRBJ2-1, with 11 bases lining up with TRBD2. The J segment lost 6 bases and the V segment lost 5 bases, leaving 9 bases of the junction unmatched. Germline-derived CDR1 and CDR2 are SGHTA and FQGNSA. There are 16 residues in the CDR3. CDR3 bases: TGTGCCAGCAGCGCAGCCCGGGGGACTAGCGGCAATGAGCAGTTCTTC. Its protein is CASSAARGTSGNEQFF. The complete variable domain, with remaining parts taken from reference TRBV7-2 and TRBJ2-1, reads GAGVSQSPSNKVTEKGKDVELRCDPISGHTALYWYRQSLGQGLEFLIYFQGNSAPDKSGLPSDRFSAERTGGSVSTLTIQRTQQEDSAVYLCASSAARGTSGNEQFFGPGTRLTVL.

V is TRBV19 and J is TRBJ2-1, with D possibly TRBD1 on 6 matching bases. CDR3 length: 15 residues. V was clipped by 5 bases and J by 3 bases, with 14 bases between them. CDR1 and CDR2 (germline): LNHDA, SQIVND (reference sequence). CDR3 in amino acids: CASSPGQWLYNEQFF. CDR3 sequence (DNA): TGTGCCAGTAGTCCCGGACAGTGGCTCTACAATGAGCAGTTCTTC.

For the CDR3, the DNA is TGCGCCAGCAGCCAAACAGGGGGCGCGTTCGACAATGAGCAGTTCTTC. Residues: CASSQTGGAFDNEQFF. The chain joins TRBV5-1 to TRBJ2-1; 9 positions agree with TRBD1. The V gene's germline CDR1 is SGHRS and CDR2 YFSETQ. With V trimmed by 4 bases and J by 5 bases, 10 bases remained unmatched. The CDR3 loop spans 16 amino acids.

CDR3 nucleotide sequence: TGTGCCAGCAGCAAATGCGGGCTAGCGGAAGCCAAAAACATTCAGTACTTC. It specifies CASSKCGLAEAKNIQYF. The gene calls are TRBV21-1 and TRBJ2-4; TRBD2, the table's D call, lacks a check against the DNA. TRBV21-1 has pseudogene status. This CDR3 contains 17 residues.

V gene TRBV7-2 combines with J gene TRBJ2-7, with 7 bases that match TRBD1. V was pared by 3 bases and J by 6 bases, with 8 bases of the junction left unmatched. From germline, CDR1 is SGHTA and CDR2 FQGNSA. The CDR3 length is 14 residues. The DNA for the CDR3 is TGTGCCAGCAGCTTTATTGAGGGGGCGGGCGAGCAGTACTTC. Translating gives CASSFIEGAGEQYF.

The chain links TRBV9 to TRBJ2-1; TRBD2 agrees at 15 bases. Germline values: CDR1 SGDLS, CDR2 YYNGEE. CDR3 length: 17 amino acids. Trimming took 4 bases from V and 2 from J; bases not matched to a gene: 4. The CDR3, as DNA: TGTGCCAGCAGCCCGTGGACTAGCGGGGGGGCCTACAATGAGCAGTTCTTC. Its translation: CASSPWTSGGAYNEQFF.

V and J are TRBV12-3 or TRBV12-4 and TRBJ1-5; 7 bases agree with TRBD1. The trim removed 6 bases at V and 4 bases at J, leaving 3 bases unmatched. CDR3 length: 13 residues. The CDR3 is CASRQGVNQPQHF. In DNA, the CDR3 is TGTGCCAGCAGGCAGGGGGTTAATCAGCCCCAGCATTTT.

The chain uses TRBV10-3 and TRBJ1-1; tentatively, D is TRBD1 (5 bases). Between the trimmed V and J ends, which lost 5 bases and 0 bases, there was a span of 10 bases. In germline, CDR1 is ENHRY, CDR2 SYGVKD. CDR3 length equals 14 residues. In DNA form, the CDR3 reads TGTGCCATCAGTAGACAGCTCTTGAACACTGAAGCTTTCTTT. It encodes CAISRQLLNTEAFF.

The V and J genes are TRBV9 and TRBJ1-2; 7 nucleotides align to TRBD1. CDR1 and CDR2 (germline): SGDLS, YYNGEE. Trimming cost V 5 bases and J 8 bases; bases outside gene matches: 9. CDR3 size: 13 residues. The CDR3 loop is CASSEQGVGGYTF. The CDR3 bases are TGTGCCAGCAGTGAGCAGGGGGTGGGCGGCTACACCTTC.

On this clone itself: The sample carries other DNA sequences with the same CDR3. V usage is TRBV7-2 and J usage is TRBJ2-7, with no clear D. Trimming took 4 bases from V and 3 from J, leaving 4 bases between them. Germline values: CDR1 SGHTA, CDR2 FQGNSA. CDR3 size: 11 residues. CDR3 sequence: CASSSYYEQYF. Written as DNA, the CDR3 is TGTGCCAGCAGCTCGTACTACGAGCAGTACTTC.

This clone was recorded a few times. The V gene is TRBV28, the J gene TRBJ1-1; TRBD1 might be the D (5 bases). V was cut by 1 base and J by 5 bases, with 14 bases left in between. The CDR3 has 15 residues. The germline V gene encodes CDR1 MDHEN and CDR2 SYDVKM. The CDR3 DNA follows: TGTGCCAGCAGTTTATCGGCCGGGGGGAATACTGAAGCTTTCTTT. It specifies CASSLSAGGNTEAFF.

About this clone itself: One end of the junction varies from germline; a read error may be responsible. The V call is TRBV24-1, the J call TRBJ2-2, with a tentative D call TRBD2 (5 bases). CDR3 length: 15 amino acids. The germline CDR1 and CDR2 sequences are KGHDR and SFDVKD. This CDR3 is CATSDPRANTRELFF. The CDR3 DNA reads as TGTGCCACCAGTGACCCGCGGGCGAACACCAGGGAGCTGTTTTTT.

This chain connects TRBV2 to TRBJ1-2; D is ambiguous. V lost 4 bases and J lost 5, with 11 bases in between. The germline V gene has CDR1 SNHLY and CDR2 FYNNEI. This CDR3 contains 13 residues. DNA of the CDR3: TGTGCCAGCAGTGCCGAGGCGCTATATGGCTACACCTTC. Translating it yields CASSAEALYGYTF.